The clone carrying this T cell receptor beta chain was recorded many times. The antigen remains unidentified. CDR3 length: 16 amino acids. J lost 1 base, V lost 5 bases, and 3 bases had no gene match. CDR1 and CDR2 from the germline V gene are SGHTA and FQGTGA. This sample stems from a study of T cell repertoires in cytomegalovirus infection. From the reads, TCRdb called clonotypes with MiXCR, one entry per CDR3 protein. The sample includes around 540,000 distinct CDR3 sequences, 30% to 35% of them seen just once. Study results and limitations: Dominant in the ex vivo response were TCR beta clonotypes restricted by HLA-C and specific for CMV.

J is TRBJ2-7 and V is TRBV7-3; 15 bases map to TRBD2. This receptor was identified in a human donor in good health (CMV status not recorded). Some clones in this sample may be carry-over from other donors' samples. This specimen was cultured PBMCs, taken from culture after CMV antigen stimulation. CDR3 coding DNA: TGTGCCAGCAGCGAGGGACTAGCGGGAGGTTCCTACGAGCAGTACTTC. It encodes CASSEGLAGGSYEQYF. The full variable domain, in which reference TRBV7-3 and TRBJ2-7 provide the parts outside the CDR3, is GAGVSQTPSNKVTEKGKYVELRCDPISGHTALYWYRQSLGQGPEFLIYFQGTGAADDSGLPNDRFFAVRPEGSVSTLKIQRTERGDSAVYLCASSEGLAGGSYEQYFGPGTRLTVT.